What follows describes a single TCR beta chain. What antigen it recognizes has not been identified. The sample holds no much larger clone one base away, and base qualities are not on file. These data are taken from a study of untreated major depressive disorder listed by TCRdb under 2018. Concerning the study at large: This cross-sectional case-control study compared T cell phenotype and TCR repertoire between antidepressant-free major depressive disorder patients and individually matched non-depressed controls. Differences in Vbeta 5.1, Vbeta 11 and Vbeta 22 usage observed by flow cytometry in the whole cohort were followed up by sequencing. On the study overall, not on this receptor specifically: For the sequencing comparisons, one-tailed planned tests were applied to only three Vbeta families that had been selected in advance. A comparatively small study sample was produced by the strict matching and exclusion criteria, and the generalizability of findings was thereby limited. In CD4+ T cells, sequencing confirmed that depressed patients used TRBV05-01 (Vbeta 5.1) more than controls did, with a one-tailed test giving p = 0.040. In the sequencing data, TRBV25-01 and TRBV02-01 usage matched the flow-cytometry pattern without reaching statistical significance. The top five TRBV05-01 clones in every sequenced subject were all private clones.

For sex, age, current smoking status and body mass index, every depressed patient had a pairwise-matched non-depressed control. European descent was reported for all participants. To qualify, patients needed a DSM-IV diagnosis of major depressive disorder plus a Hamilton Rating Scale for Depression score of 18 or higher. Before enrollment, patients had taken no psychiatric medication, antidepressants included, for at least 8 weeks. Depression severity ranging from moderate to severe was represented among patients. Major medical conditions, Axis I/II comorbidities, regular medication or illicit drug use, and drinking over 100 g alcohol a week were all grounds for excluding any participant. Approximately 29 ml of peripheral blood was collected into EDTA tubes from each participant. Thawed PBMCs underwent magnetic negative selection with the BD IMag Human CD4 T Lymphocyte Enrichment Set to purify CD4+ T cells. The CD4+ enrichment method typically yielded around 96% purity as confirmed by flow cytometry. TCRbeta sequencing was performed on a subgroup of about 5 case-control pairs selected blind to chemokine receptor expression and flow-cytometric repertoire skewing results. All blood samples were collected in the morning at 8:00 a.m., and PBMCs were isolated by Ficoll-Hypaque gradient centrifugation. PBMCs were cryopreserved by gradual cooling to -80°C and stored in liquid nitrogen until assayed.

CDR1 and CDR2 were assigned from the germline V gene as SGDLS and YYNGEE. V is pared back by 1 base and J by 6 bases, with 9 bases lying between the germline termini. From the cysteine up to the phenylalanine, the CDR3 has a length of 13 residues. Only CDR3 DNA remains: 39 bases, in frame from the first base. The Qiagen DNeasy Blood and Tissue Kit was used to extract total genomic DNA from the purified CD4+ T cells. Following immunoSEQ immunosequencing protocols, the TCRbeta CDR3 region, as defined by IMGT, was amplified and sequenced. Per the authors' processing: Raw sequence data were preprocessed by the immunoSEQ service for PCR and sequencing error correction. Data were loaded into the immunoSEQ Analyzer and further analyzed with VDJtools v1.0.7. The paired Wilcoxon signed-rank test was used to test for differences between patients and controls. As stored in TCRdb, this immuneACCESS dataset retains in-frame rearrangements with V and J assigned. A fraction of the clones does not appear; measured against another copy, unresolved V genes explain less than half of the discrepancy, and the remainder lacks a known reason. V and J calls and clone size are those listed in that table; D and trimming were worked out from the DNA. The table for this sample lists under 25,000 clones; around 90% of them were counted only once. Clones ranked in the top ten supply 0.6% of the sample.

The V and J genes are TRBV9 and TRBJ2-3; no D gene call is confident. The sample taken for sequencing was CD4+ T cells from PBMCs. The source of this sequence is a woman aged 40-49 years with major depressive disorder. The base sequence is TGTGCCAGCAGCGTATTTTCTGGGGATACGCAGTATTTT. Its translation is CASSVFSGDTQYF.